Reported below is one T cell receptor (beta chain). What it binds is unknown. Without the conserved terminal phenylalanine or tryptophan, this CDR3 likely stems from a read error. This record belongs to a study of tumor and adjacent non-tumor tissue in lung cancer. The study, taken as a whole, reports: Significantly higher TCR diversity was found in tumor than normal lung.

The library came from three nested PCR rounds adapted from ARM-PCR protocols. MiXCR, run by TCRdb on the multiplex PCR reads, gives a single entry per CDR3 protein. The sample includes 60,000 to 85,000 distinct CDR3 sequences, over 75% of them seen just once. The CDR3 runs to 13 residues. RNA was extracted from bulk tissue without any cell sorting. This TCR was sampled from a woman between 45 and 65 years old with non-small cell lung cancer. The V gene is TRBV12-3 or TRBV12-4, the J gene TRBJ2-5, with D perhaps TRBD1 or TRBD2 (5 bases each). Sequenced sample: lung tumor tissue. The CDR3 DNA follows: TGTGCCAGCAGTGTTAGGGACCATGAGACCCAGTACTCC. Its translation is CASSVRDHETQYS.